This TCR beta chain emerged from a study of T-cell reconstitution after alpha-beta-depleted transplantation in children. The germline V gene has CDR1 LGHNA and CDR2 YSLEER. The CDR3 length is 14 residues. The trim removed 3 bases at V and 10 bases at J, leaving 2 bases unmatched. This sample's TCRbeta library carried unique molecular identifier barcodes. One entry per CDR3 protein, called by TCRdb with MiXCR from the PCR reads. The sample includes about 610,000 distinct CDR3 sequences, roughly a tenth of them seen just once. This clonotype showed up just a few times. This sample comprised PBMCs from the stem cell graft donor, obtained from the stem cell graft. This clonotype was obtained from a human donor who donated a stem cell graft to a child with acute myeloid leukemia. The J gene is TRBJ2-2, the V gene TRBV4-3; 13 bases are shared with TRBD2. DNA for the CDR3: TGCGCCAGCAGCCAGACTAGCGGGAGGATGGAGCTGTTTTTT. This gives the protein CASSQTSGRMELFF.